The present entry profiles one TCR beta chain with its context. Its antigen is still unknown. The protocol was immunoSEQ multiplex PCR, while the TCRdb copy is restricted to in-frame clones and leaves out a portion. This sample carries tens of thousands of clones, 70% to 90% of them seen once, and the ten largest clones take approximately 5%. This CDR3 has 12 residues. Losses at the gene ends were 4 bases for V and 3 bases for J; bases not matched to a gene: 0. The data belong to a study of T cell responses to AZD1222 COVID-19 vaccine. Overall study results and limits: In a largely white British group with more females than males, clonal diversity was possibly underestimated.

The sample in question was peripheral blood, obtained 28 days after the second AZD1222 dose. The chain carries TRBV12-3 or TRBV12-4 and TRBJ2-7; 7 nucleotides align to TRBD2. The receptor was derived from an adult who received the AZD1222 COVID-19 vaccine. The CDR3 here is CASSWGGYEQYF. The CDR3 nucleotides are TGTGCCAGCAGTTGGGGGGGCTACGAGCAGTACTTC.